Described below is a single T cell receptor (beta chain) sequence and its context. The data derive from a study of blood T cell repertoires in COVID-19. As for the study in general: Donors in the United States, Italy and Spain gave samples during acute or convalescent COVID-19. In each case, the material was cDNA or gDNA derived from T cells, B-cell-depleted T cells, or PBMCs.

The CDR3 is 15 amino acids. CDR1 and CDR2 from the germline V gene are LNHDA and SQIVND (reference sequence). Trimming stripped 10 bases from V and 4 bases from J, with 20 bases between. Original methodology: Using reference gene primer amplification, nucleated cell counts were estimated. Profiling relied on immunoSEQ multiplex PCR, and the TCRdb table lists in-frame clones only, not all of them. That table supplies the V and J calls and clone size; D and trimming were determined from the DNA. The sample lists 60,000 to 70,000 clones, 90% to 95% occurring once. The TCR sequence derives from a human donor in a cohort sampled during active COVID-19. The chain carries TRBV19 and TRBJ1-5; no clear D. The specimen sequenced was peripheral blood. The CDR3 is CATSGSPTINQPQHF. The CDR3 region has the DNA TGTGCCACCTCGGGTTCTCCAACTATTAATCAGCCCCAGCATTTT.